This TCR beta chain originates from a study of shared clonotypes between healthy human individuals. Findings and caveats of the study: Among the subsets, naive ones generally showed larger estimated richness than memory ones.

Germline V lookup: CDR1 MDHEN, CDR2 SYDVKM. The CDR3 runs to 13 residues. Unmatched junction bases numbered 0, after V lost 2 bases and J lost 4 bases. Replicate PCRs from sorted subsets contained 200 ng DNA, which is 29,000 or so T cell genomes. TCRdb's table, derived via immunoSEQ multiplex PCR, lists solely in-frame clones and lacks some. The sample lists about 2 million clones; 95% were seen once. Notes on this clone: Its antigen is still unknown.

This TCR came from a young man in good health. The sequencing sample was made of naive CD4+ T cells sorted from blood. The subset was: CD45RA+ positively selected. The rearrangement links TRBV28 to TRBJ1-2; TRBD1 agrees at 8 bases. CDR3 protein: CASSLGTGYGYTF. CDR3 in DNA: TGTGCCAGCAGTTTAGGGACAGGCTATGGCTACACCTTC.